This paragraph reports one TCR beta chain. In the original processing: How many nucleated cells were present was estimated from reference gene primer amplification. This table comes from immunoSEQ multiplex PCR, and its TCRdb copy is limited to in-frame clones, with some not included. V and J calls and clone size are those listed in that table; D and trimming were worked out from the DNA. This table holds approximately 300,000 clones, 70% to 90% found once. The CDR3 is 19 amino acids. These data come from a study of blood T cell repertoires in COVID-19. As for the study in general: Both acute and convalescent COVID-19 samples were obtained from the United States, Italy and Spain. PBMCs, B-cell-depleted T cells, or T cells provided the cDNA or gDNA that made up the material.

This sequence joins TRBV21-1 and TRBJ2-6; TRBD1, the table's D call, lacks a check against the DNA. TRBV21-1 represents a pseudogene. This TCR came from a woman between 18 and 30 years old who had recovered from COVID-19. The specimen was PBMCs or T cells enriched from blood (not recorded which). The CDR3 spells CASSESTGGASRGANVLTF. Written as DNA, the CDR3 is TGTGCCAGCAGCGAATCTACAGGGGGCGCTTCGAGAGGGGCCAACGTCCTGACTTTC.